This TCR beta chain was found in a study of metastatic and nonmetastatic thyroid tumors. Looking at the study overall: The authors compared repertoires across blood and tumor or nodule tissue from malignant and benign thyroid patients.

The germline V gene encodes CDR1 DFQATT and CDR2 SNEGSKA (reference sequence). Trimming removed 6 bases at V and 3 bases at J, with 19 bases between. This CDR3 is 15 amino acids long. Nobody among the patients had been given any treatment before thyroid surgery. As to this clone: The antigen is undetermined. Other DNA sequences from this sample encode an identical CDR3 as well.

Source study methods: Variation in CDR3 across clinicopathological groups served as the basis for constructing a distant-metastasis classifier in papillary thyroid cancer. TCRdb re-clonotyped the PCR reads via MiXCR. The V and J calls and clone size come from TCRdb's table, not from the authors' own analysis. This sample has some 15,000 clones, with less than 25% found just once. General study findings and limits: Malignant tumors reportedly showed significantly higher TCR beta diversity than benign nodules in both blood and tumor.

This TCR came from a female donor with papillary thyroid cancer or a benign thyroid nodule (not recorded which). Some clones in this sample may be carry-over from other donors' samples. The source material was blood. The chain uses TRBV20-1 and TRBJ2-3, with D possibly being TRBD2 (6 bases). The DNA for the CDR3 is TGCAGTGCACCTTCCGCGGGGAACCCAACAGATACGCAGTATTTT. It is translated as CSAPSAGNPTDTQYF.